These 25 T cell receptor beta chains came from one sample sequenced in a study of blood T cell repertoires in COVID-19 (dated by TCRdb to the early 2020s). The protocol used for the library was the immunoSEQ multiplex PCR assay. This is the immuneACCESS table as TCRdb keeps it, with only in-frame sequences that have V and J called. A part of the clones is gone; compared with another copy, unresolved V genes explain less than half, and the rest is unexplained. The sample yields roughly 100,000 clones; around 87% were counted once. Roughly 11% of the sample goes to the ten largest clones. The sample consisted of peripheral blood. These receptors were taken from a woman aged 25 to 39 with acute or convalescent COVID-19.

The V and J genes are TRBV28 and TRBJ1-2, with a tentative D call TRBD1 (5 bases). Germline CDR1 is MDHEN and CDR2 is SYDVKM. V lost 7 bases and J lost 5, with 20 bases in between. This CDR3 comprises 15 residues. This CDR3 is CASTIHLGDFYGYTF. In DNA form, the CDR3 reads TGTGCCAGCACCATCCATCTAGGGGATTTTTATGGCTACACCTTC.

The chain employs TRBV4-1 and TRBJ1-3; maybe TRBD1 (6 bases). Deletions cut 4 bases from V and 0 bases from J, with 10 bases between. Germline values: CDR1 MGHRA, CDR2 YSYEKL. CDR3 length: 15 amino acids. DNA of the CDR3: TGCGCCAGCAGCCGGAACAGGGACTCTGGAAACACCATATATTTT. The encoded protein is CASSRNRDSGNTIYF.

CDR3 DNA: TGTGCCAGCAGTCTCCCGGGACAAAGTTCGGCCAAAAACATTCAGTACTTC. It encodes CASSLPGQSSAKNIQYF. V and J are TRBV28 and TRBJ2-4, with D perhaps matching TRBD1 (6 bases). The germline gives CDR1 MDHEN, CDR2 SYDVKM. Trimming removed 5 bases at V and 1 base at J, with 18 bases between. The CDR3 has 17 amino acids.

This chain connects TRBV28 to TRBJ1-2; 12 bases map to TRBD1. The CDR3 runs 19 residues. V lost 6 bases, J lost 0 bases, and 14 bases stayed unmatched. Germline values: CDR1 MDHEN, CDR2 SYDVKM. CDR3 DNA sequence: TGTGCCAGCAGCCGCTTCCTAAGGGACAGGGGGCGCGCTAACTATGGCTACACCTTC. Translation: CASSRFLRDRGRANYGYTF.

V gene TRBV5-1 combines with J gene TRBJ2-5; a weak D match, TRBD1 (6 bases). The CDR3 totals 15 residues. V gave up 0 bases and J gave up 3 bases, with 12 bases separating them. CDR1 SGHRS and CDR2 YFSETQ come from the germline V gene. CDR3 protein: CASSLARPGEETQYF. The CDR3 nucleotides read TGCGCCAGCAGCTTGGCCCGGCCAGGGGAAGAGACCCAGTACTTC. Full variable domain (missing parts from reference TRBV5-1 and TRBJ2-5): KAGVTQTPRYLIKTRGQQVTLSCSPISGHRSVSWYQQTPGQGLQFLFEYFSETQRNKGNFPGRFSGRQFSNSRSEMNVSTLELGDSALYLCASSLARPGEETQYFGPGTRLLVL.

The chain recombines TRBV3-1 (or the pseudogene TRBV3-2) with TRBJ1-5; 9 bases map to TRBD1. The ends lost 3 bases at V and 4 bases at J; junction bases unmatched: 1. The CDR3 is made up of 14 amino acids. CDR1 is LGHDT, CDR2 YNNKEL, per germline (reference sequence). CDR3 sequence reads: CASSQGQGNQPQHF. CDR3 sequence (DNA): TGTGCCAGCAGCCAGGGACAGGGAAATCAGCCCCAGCATTTT.

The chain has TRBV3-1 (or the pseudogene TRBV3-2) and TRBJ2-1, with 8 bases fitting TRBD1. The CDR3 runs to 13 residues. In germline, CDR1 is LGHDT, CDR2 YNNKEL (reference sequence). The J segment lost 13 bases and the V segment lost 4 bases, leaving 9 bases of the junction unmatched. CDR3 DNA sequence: TGTGCCAGCAGCCGTTTGGACAGGGTGGGTCAGTTCTTC. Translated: CASSRLDRVGQFF.

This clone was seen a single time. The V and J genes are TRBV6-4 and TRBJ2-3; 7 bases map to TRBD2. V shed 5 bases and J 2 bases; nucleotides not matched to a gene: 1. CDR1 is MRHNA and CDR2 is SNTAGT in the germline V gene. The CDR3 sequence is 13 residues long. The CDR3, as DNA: TGTGCCAGCAGTAGCGGGGCCACAGATACGCAGTATTTT. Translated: CASSSGATDTQYF.

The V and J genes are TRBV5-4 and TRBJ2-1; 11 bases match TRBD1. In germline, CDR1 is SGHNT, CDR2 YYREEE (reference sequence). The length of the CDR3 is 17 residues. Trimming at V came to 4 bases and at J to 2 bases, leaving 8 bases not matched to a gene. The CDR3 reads CASSPDPGQGAYNEQFF. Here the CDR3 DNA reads TGTGCCAGCAGCCCGGACCCGGGACAGGGGGCCTACAATGAGCAGTTCTTC.

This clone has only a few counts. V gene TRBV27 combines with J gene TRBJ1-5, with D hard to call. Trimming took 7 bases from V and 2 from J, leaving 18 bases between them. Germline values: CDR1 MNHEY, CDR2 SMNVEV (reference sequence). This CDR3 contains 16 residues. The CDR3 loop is CASTPSAAFGNQPQHF. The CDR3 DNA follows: TGTGCCAGCACCCCATCAGCGGCGTTTGGCAATCAGCCCCAGCATTTT.

The CDR3 sequence is CASTLTGTARYGYTF. CDR3 DNA sequence: TGTGCCAGCACCCTGACAGGGACCGCTCGCTATGGCTACACCTTC. The V and J genes are TRBV6-5 and TRBJ1-2; 7 nucleotides line up with TRBD1. Per germline, CDR1 MNHEY and CDR2 SVGAGI. The J segment lost 4 bases and the V segment lost 7 bases, leaving 12 bases of the junction unmatched. The CDR3 is made up of 15 amino acids.

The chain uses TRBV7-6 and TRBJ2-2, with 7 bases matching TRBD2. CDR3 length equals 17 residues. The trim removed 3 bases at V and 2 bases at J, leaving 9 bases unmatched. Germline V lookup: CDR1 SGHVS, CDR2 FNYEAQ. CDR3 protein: CASSFGTTGENTGELFF. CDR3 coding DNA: TGTGCCAGCAGCTTTGGGACTACAGGAGAAAACACCGGGGAGCTGTTTTTT.

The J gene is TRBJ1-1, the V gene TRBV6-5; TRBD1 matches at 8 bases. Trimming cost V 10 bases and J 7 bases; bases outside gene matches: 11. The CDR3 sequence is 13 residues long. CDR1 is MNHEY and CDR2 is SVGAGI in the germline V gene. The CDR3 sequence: CATLGQGPGEAFF. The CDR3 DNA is TGTGCCACCCTAGGACAGGGCCCGGGTGAAGCTTTCTTT.

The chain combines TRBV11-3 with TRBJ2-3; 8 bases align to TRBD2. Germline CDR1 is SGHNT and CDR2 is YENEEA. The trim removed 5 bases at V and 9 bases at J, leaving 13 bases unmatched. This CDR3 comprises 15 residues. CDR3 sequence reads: CASSNPGGAIVTQYF. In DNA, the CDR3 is TGTGCCAGCAGCAATCCCGGGGGGGCCATTGTGACGCAGTATTTT.

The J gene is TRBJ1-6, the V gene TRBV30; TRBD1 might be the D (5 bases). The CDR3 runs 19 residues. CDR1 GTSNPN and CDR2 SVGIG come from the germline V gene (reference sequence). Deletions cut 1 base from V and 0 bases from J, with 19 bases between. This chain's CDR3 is CAWSAYATVLSSYNSPLHF. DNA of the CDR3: TGTGCCTGGAGTGCCTACGCGACAGTTCTAAGCTCCTATAATTCACCCCTCCACTTT.

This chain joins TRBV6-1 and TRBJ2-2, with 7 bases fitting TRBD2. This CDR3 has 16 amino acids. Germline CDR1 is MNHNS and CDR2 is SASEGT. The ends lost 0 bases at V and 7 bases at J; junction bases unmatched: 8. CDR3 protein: CASSEAPSGTGGELFF. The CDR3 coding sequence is TGTGCCAGCAGTGAAGCGCCTAGCGGAACGGGCGGGGAGCTGTTTTTT.

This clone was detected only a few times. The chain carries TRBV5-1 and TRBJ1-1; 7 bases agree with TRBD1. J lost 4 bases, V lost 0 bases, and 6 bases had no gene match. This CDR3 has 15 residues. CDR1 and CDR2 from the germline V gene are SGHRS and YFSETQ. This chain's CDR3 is CASSLEGGAGTEAFF. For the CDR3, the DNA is TGCGCCAGCAGCTTGGAAGGGGGCGCGGGCACTGAAGCTTTCTTT.

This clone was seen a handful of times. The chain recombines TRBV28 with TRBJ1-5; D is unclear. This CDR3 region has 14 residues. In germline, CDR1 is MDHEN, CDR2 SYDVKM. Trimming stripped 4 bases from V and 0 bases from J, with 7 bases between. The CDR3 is CASSSTDSNQPQHF. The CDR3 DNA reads TGTGCCAGCAGTTCCACAGATAGCAATCAGCCCCAGCATTTT. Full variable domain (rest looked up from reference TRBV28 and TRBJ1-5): DVKVTQSSRYLVKRTGEKVFLECVQDMDHENMFWYRQDPGLGLRLIYFSYDVKMKEKGDIPEGYSVSREKKERFSLILESASTNQTSMYLCASSSTDSNQPQHFGDGTRLSIL.

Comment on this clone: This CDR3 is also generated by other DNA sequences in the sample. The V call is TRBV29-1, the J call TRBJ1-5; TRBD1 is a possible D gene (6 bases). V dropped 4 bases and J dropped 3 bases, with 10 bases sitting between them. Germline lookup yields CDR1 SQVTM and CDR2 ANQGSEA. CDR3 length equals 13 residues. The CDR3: CSVGDTYNQPQHF. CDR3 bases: TGCAGCGTTGGGGACACCTACAATCAGCCCCAGCATTTT.

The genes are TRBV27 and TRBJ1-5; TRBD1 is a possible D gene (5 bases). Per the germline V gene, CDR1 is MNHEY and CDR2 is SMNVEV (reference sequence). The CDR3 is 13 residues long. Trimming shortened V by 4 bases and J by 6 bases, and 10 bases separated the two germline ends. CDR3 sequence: CASSYRSGQPQHF. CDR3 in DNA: TGTGCCAGCAGTTACAGGTCAGGTCAGCCCCAGCATTTT.

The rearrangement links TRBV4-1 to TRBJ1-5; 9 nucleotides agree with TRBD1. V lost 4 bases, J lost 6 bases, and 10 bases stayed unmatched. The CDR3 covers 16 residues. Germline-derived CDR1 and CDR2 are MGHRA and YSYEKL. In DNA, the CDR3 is TGCGCCAGCAGCCCCTCGGACAGGGGTAGCTTTCAGCCCCAGCATTTT. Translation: CASSPSDRGSFQPQHF.

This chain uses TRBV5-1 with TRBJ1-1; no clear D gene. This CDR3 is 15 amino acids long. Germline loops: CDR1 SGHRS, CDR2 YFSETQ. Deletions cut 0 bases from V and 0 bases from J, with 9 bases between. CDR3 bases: TGCGCCAGCAGCTTGGTTGGCGGGGTGAACACTGAAGCTTTCTTT. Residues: CASSLVGGVNTEAFF.

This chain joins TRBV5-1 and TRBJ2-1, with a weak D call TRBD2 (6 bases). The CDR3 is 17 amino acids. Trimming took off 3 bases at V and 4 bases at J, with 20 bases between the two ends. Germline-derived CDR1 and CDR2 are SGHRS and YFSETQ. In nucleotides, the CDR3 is TGCGCCAGCAGCTCGGGGGATAGCGCGACGTATTACAATGAGCAGTTCTTC. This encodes CASSSGDSATYYNEQFF.

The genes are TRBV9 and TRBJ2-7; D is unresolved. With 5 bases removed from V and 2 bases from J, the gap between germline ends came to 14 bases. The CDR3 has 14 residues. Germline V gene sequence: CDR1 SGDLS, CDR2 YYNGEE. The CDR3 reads CASSYDTHAYEQYF. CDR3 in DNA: TGTGCCAGCAGTTATGACACACATGCCTACGAGCAGTACTTC. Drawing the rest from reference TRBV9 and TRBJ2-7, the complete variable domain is DSGVTQTPKHLITATGQRVTLRCSPRSGDLSVYWYQQSLDQGLQFLIQYYNGEERAKGNILERFSAQQFPDLHSELNLSSLELGDSALYFCASSYDTHAYEQYFGPGTRLTVT.

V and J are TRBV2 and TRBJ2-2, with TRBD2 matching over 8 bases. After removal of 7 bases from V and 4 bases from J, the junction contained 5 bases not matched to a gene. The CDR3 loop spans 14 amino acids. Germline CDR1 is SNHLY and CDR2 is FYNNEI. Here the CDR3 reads CASTGGPSTGELFF. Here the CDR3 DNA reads TGTGCCAGCACGGGGGGGCCGAGCACCGGGGAGCTGTTTTTT.